This TCR beta chain was documented in a study of T cell repertoires in cytomegalovirus infection. This clonotype was recorded many times. The antigen is unknown. Study outcomes and limitations: HLA-C-restricted TCR beta clonotypes specific for CMV led the ex vivo response.

Each CDR3 protein gets one entry after TCRdb re-called the reads with MiXCR. The sample has about half a million distinct CDR3 sequences, more than 30% seen once. Germline V lookup: CDR1 LNHDA, CDR2 SQIVND (reference sequence). V lost 6 bases, J lost 3 bases, and 28 bases stayed unmatched. The CDR3 spans 21 residues. The genes are TRBV19 and TRBJ1-1, with TRBD1 identical over 7 bases. The TCR was taken from a human donor in good health (CMV status not recorded). Some clones in this sample may be carry-over from other donors' samples. The material was cultured PBMCs, obtained from culture after CMV antigen stimulation. CDR3 in DNA: TGTGCCAGTAGCCTACTACAGGGGACGCGAGTAACGAGCCGAAGAGACACTGAAGCTTTCTTT. Translation gives CASSLLQGTRVTSRRDTEAFF.